This T cell receptor (beta chain) originates from a study of cytomegalovirus exposure and HLA in healthy donors. After removal of 5 bases from V and 3 bases from J, the junction contained 12 bases not matched to a gene. Per germline, CDR1 SGHAT and CDR2 FQNNGV. The CDR3 totals 16 residues. Concerning this clone itself: The target antigen is unknown.

Broader study findings: Relative to the approximately 670-donor mean, N-insertions were reportedly fewer in an Asian-associated ancestry cluster in a later analysis. Most TCR sequences were rare, but some public TCRs occurred in many donors. It was reported that the classifier diagnosed cytomegalovirus status with high specificity and sensitivity in both the original and validation cohorts.

Researchers ran the PCR with 60 Vbeta and 13 Jbeta primers. Assay used: immunoSEQ multiplex PCR; TCRdb lists only in-frame clones, some missing. The sample table includes 150,000 or so clones. The gene calls are TRBV11-2 and TRBJ1-2; 7 positions agree with TRBD1. The clonotype originates from a woman aged 18 to 35 in good health and CMV-seronegative. Sample: PBMCs. The CDR3 spells CASSRKQGIQDYGYTF. CDR3 DNA sequence: TGTGCCAGCAGCCGGAAACAGGGGATCCAAGACTATGGCTACACCTTC.